These T cell receptor beta chains were read from a single sample in a study of blood T cells in healthy people across ages. TCRdb analysed the 5' RACE reads with MiXCR anew, one entry per CDR3 protein. The table shows nearly 1 million distinct CDR3 sequences, with roughly 51% occurring only once. The specimen sequenced was blood. These receptors were obtained from a woman between 55 and 75 years old in good health. Each CDR3 is given with its conserved first and last residue. D genes are given only for firm matches. Clone size is stated in some rows and not others, as once, few, many or a class when expanded.

D gene	V gene	J gene	clone size	CDR3 protein	CDR3 DNA
-	TRBV7-9	TRBJ2-3	few	CAGEASTDTQYF	TGTGCCGGGGAGGCGAGCACAGATACGCAGTATTTT
TRBD1	TRBV4-1	TRBJ2-5	-	CASSQAPGQMYF	TGCGCCAGCAGCCAGGCCCCGGGACAGATGTACTTC
TRBD2	TRBV27	TRBJ2-3	-	CASSFSSGSRDTQYF	TGTGCCAGCAGTTTTTCTAGCGGGAGCCGAGATACGCAGTATTTT
-	TRBV20-1	TRBJ2-7	few	CSAAPLYRTESEQYF	TGCAGTGCCGCCCCCCTATACCGGACAGAATCCGAGCAGTACTTC
-	TRBV6-1	TRBJ2-1	-	CASMPAVEQFF	TGTGCCAGCATGCCTGCGGTTGAGCAGTTCTTC
TRBD2	TRBV10-3	TRBJ2-7	-	CATSALADSPEQYF	TGTGCCACCAGTGCCCTAGCGGACTCGCCCGAGCAGTACTTC
TRBD2	TRBV5-1	TRBJ2-3	-	CASSLHLPSASGITGTQYF	TGCGCCAGCAGCTTGCACCTTCCCTCCGCTAGCGGGATCACAGGTACGCAGTATTTT
-	TRBV15	TRBJ1-1	few	CATSRVRQGNTEAFF	TGTGCCACCAGCAGAGTTCGTCAGGGGAACACTGAAGCTTTCTTT
TRBD1	TRBV10-3	TRBJ2-1	-	CAISDQLGQGHRENSYNEQFF	TGTGCCATCAGTGACCAATTGGGACAGGGCCATCGGGAAAACTCCTACAATGAGCAGTTCTTC
-	TRBV20-1	TRBJ2-7	-	CSATDRIEQYF	TGCAGTGCGACAGACAGGATCGAGCAGTACTTC
-	TRBV28	TRBJ1-4	few	CASSLQETREKLFF	TGTGCCAGCAGTTTACAAGAAACGAGGGAAAAACTGTTTTTT
TRBD1	TRBV2	TRBJ2-5	-	CASSDDRGLGGTQYF	TGTGCCAGCAGCGACGACAGGGGGCTAGGAGGGACCCAGTACTTC
-	TRBV2	TRBJ1-5	-	CASSEEWTHRGNQPQHF	TGTGCCAGCAGTGAAGAGTGGACGCACCGGGGCAATCAGCCCCAGCATTTT
-	TRBV5-1	TRBJ2-2	-	CASSFGQAEAGELFF	TGCGCCAGCAGCTTCGGGCAGGCCGAAGCCGGGGAGCTGTTTTTT
-	TRBV15	TRBJ2-1	-	CATSRGPNNEQFF	TGTGCCACCAGCAGAGGACCGAACAATGAGCAGTTCTTC
TRBD1	TRBV29-1	TRBJ1-2	-	CSGTGFYGYTF	TGCAGCGGGACAGGGTTCTATGGCTACACCTTC
-	TRBV7-8	TRBJ2-3	-	CASSRSRTSTDTQYF	TGTGCCAGCAGCCGTTCGCGGACTAGCACAGATACGCAGTATTTT
TRBD2	TRBV20-1	TRBJ2-7	-	CSANRLAGDEQYF	TGCAGTGCCAATAGACTAGCGGGAGACGAGCAGTACTTC
TRBD2	TRBV28	TRBJ2-3	-	CASSLAGGQDTQYF	TGTGCCAGCAGTCTAGCGGGGGGCCAAGATACGCAGTATTTT
TRBD2	TRBV20-1	TRBJ2-7	-	CSARDILAGGGYEQYF	TGCAGTGCTAGAGATATTCTAGCGGGAGGGGGATACGAGCAGTACTTC
-	TRBV4-1	TRBJ1-1	few	CASSQTSYTEAFF	TGCGCCAGCAGCCAAACGAGTTACACTGAAGCTTTCTTT
-	TRBV28	TRBJ1-2	few	CASLGRVGYTF	TGTGCCAGCTTAGGCAGGGTCGGCTACACCTTC
TRBD2	TRBV27	TRBJ2-7	-	CASSLRSLAGGEQYF	TGTGCCAGCAGTTTAAGGTCCCTAGCGGGAGGCGAGCAGTACTTC
TRBD1	TRBV6-6	TRBJ1-2	-	CATAQTGGENYGYTF	TGTGCCACCGCTCAAACAGGGGGCGAAAACTATGGCTACACCTTC
-	TRBV5-4	TRBJ2-1	-	CASSPDGTNNEQFF	TGTGCCAGCAGCCCCGACGGGACGAACAATGAGCAGTTCTTC
-	TRBV28	TRBJ2-2	-	CASRRTPNTGELFF	TGTGCCAGCAGACGGACACCGAACACCGGGGAGCTGTTTTTT
-	TRBV6-4	TRBJ2-3	few	CASSDSHRADTQYF	TGTGCCAGCAGTGACTCCCACCGGGCAGATACGCAGTATTTT
TRBD2	TRBV20-1	TRBJ2-5	-	CSARAGRARETQYF	TGCAGTGCTAGGGCCGGGAGGGCCCGGGAGACCCAGTACTTC
-	TRBV12-3/TRBV12-4	TRBJ2-7	many	CASSASSYEQYF	TGTGCCAGCAGCGCGAGCTCCTACGAGCAGTACTTC
TRBD2	TRBV10-3	TRBJ2-7	few	CATGLGDEQYF	TGTGCCACGGGACTAGGGGACGAGCAGTACTTC
-	TRBV20-1	TRBJ2-7	-	CSAEWGKQYF	TGCAGTGCCGAATGGGGCAAGCAGTACTTC
-	TRBV5-1	TRBJ2-1	few	CASSTGQHYNEQFF	TGCGCCAGCAGCACGGGACAACACTACAATGAGCAGTTCTTC
TRBD2	TRBV6-1	TRBJ2-4	-	CASREGQSLDIQYF	TGTGCCAGCCGGGAGGGTCAGTCGCTGGACATTCAGTACTTC
-	TRBV20-1	TRBJ2-1	-	CSARGVSSYNEQFF	TGCAGTGCGCGGGGCGTAAGCTCCTACAATGAGCAGTTCTTC
TRBD1	TRBV3-1	TRBJ2-1	-	CASSKGQGPYNEQFF	TGTGCCAGCAGCAAGGGACAGGGTCCCTACAATGAGCAGTTCTTC
TRBD1	TRBV5-1	TRBJ2-1	-	CASSATRQGHSYNEQFF	TGCGCCAGCAGCGCAACTCGACAGGGGCACTCCTACAATGAGCAGTTCTTC
TRBD2	TRBV28	TRBJ2-1	-	CASCPGGGRDNEQFF	TGTGCCAGCTGCCCGGGGGGCGGGAGGGACAATGAGCAGTTCTTC
-	TRBV3-1	TRBJ1-2	-	CASSQEFSRANTF	TGTGCCAGCAGCCAAGAATTCAGCAGGGCGAACACCTTC
-	TRBV4-3	TRBJ1-6	many	CASSQAAGNSPLHF	TGCGCCAGCAGCCAAGCCGCAGGGAACTCACCCCTCCACTTT
-	TRBV5-1	TRBJ1-2	-	CASSLEGLIGYTF	TGCGCCAGCAGCTTGGAAGGGCTGATCGGCTACACCTTC
TRBD1	TRBV7-2	TRBJ2-5	-	CASSSNRGQVKTQYF	TGTGCCAGCAGCTCTAACAGGGGTCAAGTGAAGACCCAGTACTTC
TRBD1	TRBV12-3/TRBV12-4	TRBJ2-5	few	CASSGGQVETQYF	TGTGCCAGCAGTGGCGGACAGGTGGAGACCCAGTACTTC
-	TRBV2	TRBJ2-3	-	CASAYREGGTDTQYF	TGTGCCAGCGCCTACAGAGAGGGGGGCACAGATACGCAGTATTTT
TRBD2	TRBV7-2	TRBJ2-7	few	CASSLAVGLAGSYEQYF	TGTGCCAGCAGCTTAGCGGTGGGACTAGCGGGATCCTACGAGCAGTACTTC
TRBD1	TRBV6-5	TRBJ1-5	-	CASSQTGAGQPQHF	TGTGCCAGCAGTCAGACAGGGGCTGGTCAGCCCCAGCATTTT
-	TRBV18	TRBJ2-7	-	CASSPRISSSYEQYF	TGTGCCAGCTCACCACGAATCAGCAGCTCCTACGAGCAGTACTTC
TRBD2	TRBV20-1	TRBJ2-5	-	CSAFSGRAGETQYF	TGCAGTGCTTTTAGCGGGAGGGCCGGGGAGACCCAGTACTTC
-	TRBV12-3/TRBV12-4	TRBJ2-7	-	CASSFGAGYYEQYF	TGTGCCAGCAGTTTTGGGGCCGGATACTACGAGCAGTACTTC
TRBD1	TRBV6-5	TRBJ2-3	-	CASSPDRDRGTDTQYF	TGTGCCAGCAGCCCGGACCGGGACAGGGGCACAGATACGCAGTATTTT
TRBD2	TRBV20-1	TRBJ2-1	-	CSASGRWHEQFF	TGCAGTGCTAGCGGGAGGTGGCATGAGCAGTTCTTC
-	TRBV27	TRBJ2-6	few	CASSLGFWVSSGANVLTF	TGTGCCAGCAGTTTAGGGTTTTGGGTGAGCTCTGGGGCCAACGTCCTGACTTTC
TRBD2	TRBV29-1	TRBJ2-1	-	CGCGIAGDNEQFF	TGCGGATGCGGCATAGCGGGGGACAATGAGCAGTTCTTC
TRBD2	TRBV28	TRBJ2-5	-	CASCPRLAVGETQYF	TGTGCCAGTTGCCCCAGGCTAGCGGTGGGAGAGACCCAGTACTTC
-	TRBV7-2	TRBJ2-7	-	CASSISPADEQYF	TGTGCCAGCAGCATTTCTCCGGCGGACGAGCAGTACTTC
-	TRBV20-1	TRBJ2-7	-	CSARGATGPSYEQYF	TGCAGTGCTAGGGGGGCCACCGGCCCCTCCTACGAGCAGTACTTC
TRBD1	TRBV7-2	TRBJ1-2	-	CASSPGDRGTNYGYTF	TGTGCCAGCAGCCCAGGGGACAGGGGCACCAACTATGGCTACACCTTC
TRBD2	TRBV6-6	TRBJ2-3	-	CASSYTSGGEDTQYF	TGTGCCAGCAGTTACACTAGCGGGGGGGAGGATACGCAGTATTTT